These T cell receptor beta chains were read from a single sample in a study of shared clonotypes between healthy human individuals. TCRdb's copy holds only in-frame clones and misses some; the assay was immunoSEQ multiplex PCR. The sample has 850,000 to 1,200,000 clones, 75% seen once; the top ten hold approximately 1.5%. The sequenced sample consisted of memory CD4+ T cells sorted from blood. The receptors shown here come from a man between 18 and 35 years old in good health. CDR3s include the opening cysteine and the closing phenylalanine or tryptophan. A D gene is named only where the DNA matches it firmly. The size of a clone is reported for some rows only, either as once, few or many, or as a class for expanded clones.

abundance | d_gene | j_gene | v_gene | CDR3nt | CDR3aa
many | . | TRBJ1-1 | TRBV5-1 | TGCGCCAGCAGCTTGGCCCGCACGGGCACTGAAGCTTTCTTT | CASSLARTGTEAFF
. | TRBD2 | TRBJ2-1 | TRBV10-3 | TGTGCCATCAGTAACAGCGGGAGCTCCTACAATGAGCAGTTCTTC | CAISNSGSSYNEQFF
. | . | TRBJ2-7 | TRBV6-5 | TGTGCCAGCAGTCAGACACCCTCCTACGAGCAGTACTTC | CASSQTPSYEQYF
. | TRBD2 | TRBJ2-3 | TRBV10-3 | TGTGCCACCGCGACTAGCGGCCCTACCTCAGATACGCAGTATTTT | CATATSGPTSDTQYF
. | TRBD2 | TRBJ2-7 | TRBV7-9 | TGTGCCAGCAGCTTAGGGTTTAGCGGGACCTACGAGCAGTACTTC | CASSLGFSGTYEQYF
. | . | TRBJ2-7 | TRBV5-6 | TGTGCCAGCAGCCGCGCAAACGAGCAGTACTTC | CASSRANEQYF
. | TRBD2 | TRBJ2-3 | TRBV11-2 | TGTGCCAGCAGTTTCAGCGGGGGCCGACTGGATACGCAGTATTTT | CASSFSGGRLDTQYF
. | . | TRBJ2-4 | TRBV10-1 | TGCGCCAGCAGTGAAGGGTCTAAAAACATTCAGTACTTC | CASSEGSKNIQYF
once | . | TRBJ1-5 | TRBV7-9 | TGTGCCAGCAGCTCTGGGGGGGGACTACAGCCCCAGCATTTT | CASSSGGGLQPQHF
. | . | TRBJ1-4 | TRBV5-1 | TGCGCCAGCAGCTTTAACAGAGCAACTAATGAAAAACTGTTTTTT | CASSFNRATNEKLFF
. | TRBD1 | TRBJ2-2 | TRBV2 | TGTGCCAGCCGGCGTGAGGGGGCAATAGCCACCGGGGAGCTGTTTTTT | CASRREGAIATGELFF